The clone carrying this TCR beta chain occurred many times. Antigen: not known. What was amplified from RNA transcripts were TCR beta CDR3 regions. In the first-round RT-PCR of the TCR CDR3, the HTBI primer set was used. Each CDR3 protein is one row after TCRdb ran MiXCR on the multiplex PCR reads. The sample shows about 290,000 distinct CDR3 sequences, 10% to 15% of them seen only once. Extraction of PBMCs used 7.5 to 10 ml of fresh peripheral blood. The sample belongs to a study of T cells in Graves' hyperthyroidism and ophthalmopathy. Study background: Blood from the periphery was taken at initial diagnosis, before any treatment. Study-wide results and limits: Stable hyperthyroidism and ophthalmopathy were separated using 13 V-J signatures. Most thyroid clonotypes expanded above 0.001 were also detected in blood.

The CDR3 spans 13 residues. Trimming stripped 3 bases from V and 8 bases from J, with 8 bases between. This chain links TRBV12-3 or TRBV12-4 with TRBJ1-6; D uncertain. The sequencing sample was made of blood. This TCR derives from a woman aged 30 to 39 with Graves' hyperthyroidism that later progressed to Graves' ophthalmopathy. As DNA, the CDR3 is TGTGCCAGCAGTTTGAATACATATTCACCCCTCCACTTT. Its protein is CASSLNTYSPLHF.